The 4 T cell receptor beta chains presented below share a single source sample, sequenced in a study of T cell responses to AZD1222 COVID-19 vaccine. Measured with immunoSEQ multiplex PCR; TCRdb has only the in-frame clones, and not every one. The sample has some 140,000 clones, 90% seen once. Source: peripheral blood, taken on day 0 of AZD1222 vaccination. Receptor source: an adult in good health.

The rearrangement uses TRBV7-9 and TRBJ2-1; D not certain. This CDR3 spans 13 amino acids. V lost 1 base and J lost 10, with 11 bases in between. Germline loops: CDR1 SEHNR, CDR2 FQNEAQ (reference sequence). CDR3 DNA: TGTGCCAGCAGCTTAGGGTCCTCCGGGGAGCAGTTCTTC. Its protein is CASSLGSSGEQFF. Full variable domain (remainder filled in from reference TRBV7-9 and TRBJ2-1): DTGVSQNPRHKITKRGQNVTFRCDPISEHNRLYWYRQTLGQGPEFLTYFQNEAQLEKSRLLSDRFSAERPKGSFSTLEIQRTEQGDSAMYLCASSLGSSGEQFFGPGTRLTVL.

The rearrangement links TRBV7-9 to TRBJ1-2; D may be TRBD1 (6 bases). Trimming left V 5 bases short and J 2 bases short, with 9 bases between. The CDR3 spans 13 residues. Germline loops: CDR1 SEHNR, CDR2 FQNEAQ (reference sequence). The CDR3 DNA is TGTGCCAGCAGCCGAACAGGGAACTATGGCTACACCTTC. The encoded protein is CASSRTGNYGYTF.

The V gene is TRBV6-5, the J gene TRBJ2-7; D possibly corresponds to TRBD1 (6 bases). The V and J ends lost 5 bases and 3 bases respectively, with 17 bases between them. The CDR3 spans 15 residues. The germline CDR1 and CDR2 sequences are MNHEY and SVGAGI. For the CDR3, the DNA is TGTGCCAGCAGTATACTCTCGGACAGTGTCTACGAGCAGTACTTC. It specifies CASSILSDSVYEQYF.

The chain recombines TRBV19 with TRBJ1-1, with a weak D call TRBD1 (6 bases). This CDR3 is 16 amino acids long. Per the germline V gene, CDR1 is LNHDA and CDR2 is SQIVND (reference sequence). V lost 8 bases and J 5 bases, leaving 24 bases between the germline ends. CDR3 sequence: CASLPRGSGQGTEAFF. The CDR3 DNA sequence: TGTGCCAGTCTCCCGAGGGGGTCTGGGCAGGGAACTGAAGCTTTCTTT.